This TCR beta chain was recorded in a study of neurological immune-mediated disorders. Findings and limits, study-wide: There were no CDR3 amino acid sequences shared by expanded clones across subjects, a result suggesting private repertoires in all groups. Patients with HTLV-1-associated myelopathy had the highest level of TCR clonal expansion, whereas patients with multiple sclerosis had the lowest level, falling beneath the level found in healthy controls.

CDR3 size: 15 residues. Looked up from germline, CDR1 is SGHTA and CDR2 is FQGNSA. J gave up 1 base and V 5 bases, and 6 bases lay outside the gene matches. Ten or more counts support this clonotype. What it binds is not known. Synthesis of cDNA used 5'RACE (with 10-nucleotide random UMIs). TCRdb passed the 5' RACE reads through MiXCR, listing each CDR3 protein once. Of roughly 80,000 distinct CDR3 sequences in the sample, about 15% were seen once. PBMCs stored at -80 C, numbering 2 million, were the origin of the unsorted libraries. Sequencing input: PBMCs. The chain couples TRBV7-2 to TRBJ2-3; 7 nucleotides match TRBD1. The sequence was collected from a middle-aged woman in good health. CDR3 in DNA: TGTGCCAGCAGCCCAAGGACAGGACGCACAGATACGCAGTATTTT. It specifies CASSPRTGRTDTQYF.